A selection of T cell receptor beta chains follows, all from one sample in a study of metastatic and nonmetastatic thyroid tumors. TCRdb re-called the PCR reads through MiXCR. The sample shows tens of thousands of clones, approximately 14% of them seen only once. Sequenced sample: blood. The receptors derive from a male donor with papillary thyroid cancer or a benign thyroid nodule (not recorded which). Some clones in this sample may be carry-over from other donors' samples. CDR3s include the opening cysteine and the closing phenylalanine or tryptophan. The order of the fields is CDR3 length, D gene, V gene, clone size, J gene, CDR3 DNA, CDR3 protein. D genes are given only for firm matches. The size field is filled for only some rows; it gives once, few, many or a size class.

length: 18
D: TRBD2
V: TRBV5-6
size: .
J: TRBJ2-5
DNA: TGTGCCAGCAGCCGTCAGGCTAGCGGGATGGGTAGTGGTGAGACCCAGTACTTC
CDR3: CASSRQASGMGSGETQYF

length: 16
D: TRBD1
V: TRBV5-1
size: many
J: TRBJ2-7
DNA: TGCGCCAGCAGCTTTAAAGAGACAGGGGGGGTGGACGAGCAGTACTTC
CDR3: CASSFKETGGVDEQYF

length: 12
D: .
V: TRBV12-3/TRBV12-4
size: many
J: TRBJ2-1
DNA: TGTGCCAGCAGCCCAGGCAGCAATGAGCAGTTCTTC
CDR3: CASSPGSNEQFF

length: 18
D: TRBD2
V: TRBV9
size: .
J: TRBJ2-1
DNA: TGTGCCAGCAGCGTAGGGGTGTGGGGACTAGCGGGAGTGAGGGAGCAGTTCTTC
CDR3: CASSVGVWGLAGVREQFF

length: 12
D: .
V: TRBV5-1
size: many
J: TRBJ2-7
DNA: TGCGCCAGCAGCTCGAATGACTACGAGCAGTACTTC
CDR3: CASSSNDYEQYF

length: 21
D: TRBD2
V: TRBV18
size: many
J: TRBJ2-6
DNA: TGTGCCAGCTCAATAGCCAATCCGGGACTAGCGGGAGTTTCTGGGGCCAACGTCCTGACTTTC
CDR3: CASSIANPGLAGVSGANVLTF

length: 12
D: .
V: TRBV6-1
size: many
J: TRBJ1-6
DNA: TGTGCCAGCAGTAAGTGGATGAAACCCCTCCACTTT
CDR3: CASSKWMKPLHF

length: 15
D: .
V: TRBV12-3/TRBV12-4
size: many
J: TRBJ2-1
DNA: TGTGCCAGCAGCCGCGCGGGACGCTACTACAATGAGCAGTTCTTC
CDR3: CASSRAGRYYNEQFF

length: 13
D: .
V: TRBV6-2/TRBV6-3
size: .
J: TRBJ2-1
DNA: TGTGCCAGCAGTTACTCGATAAGGAATGAGCAGTTCTTC
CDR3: CASSYSIRNEQFF

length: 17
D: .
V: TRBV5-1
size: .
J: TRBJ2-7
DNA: TGCGCCAGCAGCTATCCTAGGACATGGCCCGCTGACGGCGGGCAGTACTTC
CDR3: CASSYPRTWPADGGQYF

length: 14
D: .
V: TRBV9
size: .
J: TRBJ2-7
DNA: TGTGCCAGCAGCGCCCCAGGGGAGGCCTACGAGCAGTACTTC
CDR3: CASSAPGEAYEQYF

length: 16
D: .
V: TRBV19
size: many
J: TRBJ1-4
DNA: TGTGCCAGTGGGGACCCTCGACTTGCAACTAATGAAAAACTGTTTTTT
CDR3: CASGDPRLATNEKLFF

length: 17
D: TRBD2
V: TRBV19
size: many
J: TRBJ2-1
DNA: TGTGCCAGTAGTACCTCCGGACTAGCGCCTAACTACAATGAGCAGTTCTTC
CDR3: CASSTSGLAPNYNEQFF

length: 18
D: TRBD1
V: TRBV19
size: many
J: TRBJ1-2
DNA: TGTGCCAGTAGTATAGATGCGGGACAGGGGGGACGAAACTATGGCTACACCTTC
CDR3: CASSIDAGQGGRNYGYTF

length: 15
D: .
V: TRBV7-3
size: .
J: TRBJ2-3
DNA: TGTGCCAGCAGTCAATGGACCAGTGGGACAGATACGCAGTATTTT
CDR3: CASSQWTSGTDTQYF

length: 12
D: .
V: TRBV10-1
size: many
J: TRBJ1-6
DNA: TGCGCCAGCAGTGAGTTATATTCACCCCTCCACTTT
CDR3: CASSELYSPLHF

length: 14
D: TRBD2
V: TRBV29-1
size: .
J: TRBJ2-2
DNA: TGCAGTGGTGGCTCTAGCGGGAACACCGGGGAGCTGTTTTTT
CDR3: CSGGSSGNTGELFF

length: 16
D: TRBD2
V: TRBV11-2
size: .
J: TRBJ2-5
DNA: TGTGCCAGCAGCCCGCGTCGTGGTTTGGGGGGGGAGACCCAGTACTTC
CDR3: CASSPRRGLGGETQYF

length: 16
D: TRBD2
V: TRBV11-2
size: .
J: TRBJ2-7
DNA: TGTGCCAGCAGCTTAGGTGGGACTATCGGGATCTACGAGCAGTACTTC
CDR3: CASSLGGTIGIYEQYF

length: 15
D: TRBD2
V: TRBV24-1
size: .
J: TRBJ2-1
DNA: TGTGCCACCAGTCCCGCGGGAGGGAGTCACAATGAGCAGTTCTTC
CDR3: CATSPAGGSHNEQFF

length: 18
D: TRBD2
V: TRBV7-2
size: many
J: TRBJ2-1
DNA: TGTGCCAGCAGCTTGGGACTAGCGGGGGGGAGCTCCTACAATGAGCAGTTCTTC
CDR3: CASSLGLAGGSSYNEQFF

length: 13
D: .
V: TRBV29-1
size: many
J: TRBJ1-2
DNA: TGCAGCGTTGAAGACAGAACTAACTATGTCTACACCTTC
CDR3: CSVEDRTNYVYTF

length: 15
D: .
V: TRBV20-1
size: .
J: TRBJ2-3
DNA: TGCAGTACTAGAGATGGAACGGGACCGTCAAATACGCAGTATTTT
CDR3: CSTRDGTGPSNTQYF

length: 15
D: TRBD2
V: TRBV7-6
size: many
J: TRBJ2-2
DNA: TGTGCCAGCAGCTTTACTAGCGGGGGAACCGGGGAGCTGTTTTTT
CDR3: CASSFTSGGTGELFF

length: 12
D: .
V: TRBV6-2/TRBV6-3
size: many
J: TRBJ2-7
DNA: TGTGCCAGCAAGACTGGGACCTACGAGCAGTACTTC
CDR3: CASKTGTYEQYF

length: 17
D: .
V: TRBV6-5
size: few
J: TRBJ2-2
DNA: TGTGCCAGCAGCTTAGCCAACAGAGTACCGAACACCGGGGAGCTGTTTTTT
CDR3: CASSLANRVPNTGELFF

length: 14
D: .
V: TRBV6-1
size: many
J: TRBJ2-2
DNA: TGTGCCAGTTGTCGAGGGGCGAACACCGGGGAGCTGTTTTTT
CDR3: CASCRGANTGELFF

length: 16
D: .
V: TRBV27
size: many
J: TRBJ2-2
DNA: TGTGCCAGCGGCCCTTGGGGGGGCGCGTACACCGGGGAGCTGTTTTTT
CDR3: CASGPWGGAYTGELFF

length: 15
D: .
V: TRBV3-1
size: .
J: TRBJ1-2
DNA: TGTGCCAGCAGCCCTCGACAGTGGGCATTATATGTCTACACCTTC
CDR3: CASSPRQWALYVYTF

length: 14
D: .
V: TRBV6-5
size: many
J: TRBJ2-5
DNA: TGTGCCAGCAGTTACTCGAGAAGCTTAGAGACCCAGTACTTC
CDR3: CASSYSRSLETQYF

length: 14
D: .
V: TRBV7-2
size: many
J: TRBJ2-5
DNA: TGTGCCAGCAGCTTTTCTCAGGATCTGAAGACCCAGTACTTC
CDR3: CASSFSQDLKTQYF

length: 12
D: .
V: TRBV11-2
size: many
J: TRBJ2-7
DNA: TGTGCCAGCAGCTTAGTAGTCTACGAGCAGTACTTC
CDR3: CASSLVVYEQYF

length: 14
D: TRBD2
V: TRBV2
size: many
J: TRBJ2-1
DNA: TGTGCCAGCAGGGCTAGCGGGGTATACAATGAGCAGTTCTTC
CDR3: CASRASGVYNEQFF

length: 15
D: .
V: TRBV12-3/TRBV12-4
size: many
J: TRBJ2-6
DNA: TGTGCCAGCACCACCCGGGGGTTCGGGGCCAACGTCCTGACTTTC
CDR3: CASTTRGFGANVLTF

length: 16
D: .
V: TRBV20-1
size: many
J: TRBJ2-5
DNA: TGCAGTGCTAGAGATTTTAGTGAGGGAGGACGAGAGACCCAGTACTTC
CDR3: CSARDFSEGGRETQYF

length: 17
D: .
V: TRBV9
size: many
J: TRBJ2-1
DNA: TGTGCCAGCAGCGTCAATCCGAGCGGTTGGGGGGCCAATGAGCAGTTCTTC
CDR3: CASSVNPSGWGANEQFF

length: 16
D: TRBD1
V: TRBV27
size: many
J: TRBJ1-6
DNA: TGTGCCAGCACCCGACAGGGGGCGGCAGTTGGTTCACCCCTCCACTTT
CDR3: CASTRQGAAVGSPLHF

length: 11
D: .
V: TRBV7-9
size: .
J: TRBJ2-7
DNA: TGTGCCAGCAGCTTAGGTGTGGAGCATTACTTC
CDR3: CASSLGVEHYF

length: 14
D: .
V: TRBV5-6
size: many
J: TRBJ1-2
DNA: TGTGCCAGCAGGTTGGCGGGCGACGGCTATGGCTACACCTTC
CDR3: CASRLAGDGYGYTF

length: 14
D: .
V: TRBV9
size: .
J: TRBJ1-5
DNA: TGTGCCAGCATCTGGGGGTCCGGAAGTCAGCCCCAGCATTTT
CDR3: CASIWGSGSQPQHF

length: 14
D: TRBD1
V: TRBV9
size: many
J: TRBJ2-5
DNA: TGTGCCAGCAGCGTAGGGGACAGGGCGGAGACCCAGTACTTC
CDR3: CASSVGDRAETQYF

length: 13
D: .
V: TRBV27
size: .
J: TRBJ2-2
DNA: TGTGCCGGCAGGCCCGGGATTGGCTGGGAGCTGTTTTTT
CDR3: CAGRPGIGWELFF

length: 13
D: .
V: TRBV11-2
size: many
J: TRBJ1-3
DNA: TGTGCCAGCAGCTTCCGTCCTGGAAACACCATATATTTT
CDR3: CASSFRPGNTIYF

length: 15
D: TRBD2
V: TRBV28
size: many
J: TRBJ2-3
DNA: TGTGCCAGCAGTTTTACTAGCGTCAGCACAGATACGCAGTATTTT
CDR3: CASSFTSVSTDTQYF